Following are 21 T cell receptor beta chains from one sample sequenced in a study of PD-1 blockade in classical Hodgkin lymphoma. No patient escaped relapse after autologous stem cell transplantation, and brentuximab vedotin exposure varied. Clones were read by immunoSEQ multiplex PCR, and TCRdb kept only the in-frame ones, dropping some. Among 70,000 to 80,000 clones listed, approximately 94% were seen once. The source material was peripheral blood mononuclear cells (PBMCs), sampled at baseline. The receptor set was obtained from a human donor with classical Hodgkin lymphoma.

This chain connects TRBV19 to TRBJ1-1, with 11 bases aligning to TRBD1. The CDR3 covers 19 residues. Unmatched junction bases numbered 17, after V lost 5 bases and J lost 3 bases. Germline CDR1 reads LNHDA; CDR2 reads SQIVND (reference sequence). This CDR3 reads CASSGRTGTGGGRHTEAFF. CDR3 nucleotide sequence: TGTGCCAGTAGTGGAAGAACCGGGACAGGGGGAGGGAGGCACACTGAAGCTTTCTTT.

The genes are TRBV11-3 and TRBJ2-1; the D gene is possibly TRBD2 (6 bases). The ends were cut back, 3 bases at V and 6 bases at J, with 18 bases in the middle. CDR3 size: 16 residues. CDR1 is SGHNT, CDR2 YENEEA, per germline. CDR3 coding DNA: TGTGCCAGCAGCTTTTTCGGCGGGAAAGGGGCCAATGAGCAGTTCTTC. Residues: CASSFFGGKGANEQFF.

The V and J genes are TRBV29-1 and TRBJ2-4; D gene ambiguous. The CDR3 extends over 15 amino acids. V was clipped by 7 bases and J by 0 bases, with 16 bases between them. Germline V gives CDR1 SQVTM, CDR2 ANQGSEA. The DNA of the CDR3 is TGCAGCGCCACAACAATCAGCGTAGCCAAAAACATTCAGTACTTC. This gives the protein CSATTISVAKNIQYF.

This clone has a single count. V is TRBV28 and J is TRBJ2-1; the match to TRBD1 covers 10 bases. The CDR3 has 18 residues. Unmatched junction bases numbered 9, after V lost 4 bases and J lost 0 bases. CDR1 is MDHEN and CDR2 is SYDVKM in the germline V gene. In nucleotides, the CDR3 is TGTGCCAGCAGTTCGGGACAGGGGATACCCAGCTCCTACAATGAGCAGTTCTTC. It codes for CASSSGQGIPSSYNEQFF.

V gene TRBV14 combines with J gene TRBJ2-7; D may match TRBD1 or TRBD2 (5 bases each). The CDR3 consists of 16 residues. V was pared by 0 bases and J by 2 bases, with 14 bases between. Germline V CDR1 and CDR2: SGHDN, FVKESK. The CDR3 protein is CASSQDGTSTTYEQYF. CDR3 bases: TGTGCCAGCAGCCAAGATGGGACCAGTACCACCTACGAGCAGTACTTC.

The chain is built from TRBV30 and TRBJ1-5; 10 bases are a match to TRBD1. The CDR3 is made up of 16 amino acids. J gave up 2 bases and V 3 bases, and 7 bases lay outside the gene matches. Looked up from germline, CDR1 is GTSNPN and CDR2 is SVGIG (reference sequence). In DNA, the CDR3 is TGTGCCTGGAGGCCCCAGACAGGGGGCGGCAATCAGCCCCAGCATTTT. This translates into CAWRPQTGGGNQPQHF. Supplemented by reference TRBV30 and TRBJ1-5, the full variable domain reads SQTIHQWPATLVQPVGSPLSLECTVEGTSNPNLYWYRQAAGRGLQLLFYSVGIGQISSEVPQNLSASRPQDRQFILSSKKLLLSDSGFYLCAWRPQTGGGNQPQHFGDGTRLSIL.

J is TRBJ2-7 and V is TRBV7-8; D remains unclear. The germline gives CDR1 SGHVS, CDR2 FQNEAQ. V dropped 8 bases and J dropped 3 bases, with 20 bases sitting between them. The length of the CDR3 is 15 residues. The DNA for the CDR3 is TGTGCCAGCGGCCTTCCTTTGGGGTGGCACTACGAGCAGTACTTC. Translation: CASGLPLGWHYEQYF.

The chain has TRBV6-1 and TRBJ1-1, with 7 bases lining up with TRBD1. V was pared by 5 bases and J by 2 bases, with 8 bases of the junction left unmatched. The length of the CDR3 is 15 residues. The germline V gene encodes CDR1 MNHNS and CDR2 SASEGT. DNA for the CDR3: TGTGCCAGCAGTTTGTGGGACAGCCAAAACACTGAAGCTTTCTTT. This sequence encodes CASSLWDSQNTEAFF.

The chain employs TRBV28 and TRBJ2-5; 13 nucleotides agree with TRBD2. With 2 bases clipped from V and 2 bases from J, the junction kept 11 bases outside the gene matches. The CDR3 covers 19 residues. Germline CDR1 is MDHEN and CDR2 is SYDVKM. The CDR3 spells CASSLGLGLAGNRQETQYF. CDR3 DNA: TGTGCCAGCAGTTTAGGGCTGGGACTAGCGGGGAATCGGCAAGAGACCCAGTACTTC.

The chain combines TRBV18 with TRBJ1-1, with 9 bases lining up with TRBD1. Germline V lookup: CDR1 KGHSH, CDR2 LQKENI. J gave up 5 bases and V 8 bases, and 12 bases lay outside the gene matches. The CDR3 is 15 amino acids. The CDR3 region is CASATGGAFITEAFF. The CDR3, as DNA: TGTGCCAGCGCAACAGGGGGCGCTTTTATTACTGAAGCTTTCTTT.

The chain couples TRBV19 to TRBJ2-7; possibly TRBD2 for D (5 bases). CDR3 length: 16 amino acids. Germline assignment: CDR1 LNHDA and CDR2 SQIVND (reference sequence). V was shortened by 5 bases and J by 6 bases, with 23 bases between the two germline ends. CDR3 sequence (DNA): TGTGCCAGTAGTTCCTCCGTTCGGCGTCAGCGGCCCGAGCAGTACTTC. Residues: CASSSSVRRQRPEQYF.

CDR3 sequence: CASSFGESRQYF. The DNA of the CDR3 is TGTGCCAGCAGCTTCGGGGAGAGCCGGCAGTATTTT. The chain recombines TRBV7-3 with TRBJ2-3; D perhaps matches TRBD2 (5 bases). The CDR3 is made up of 12 amino acids. With 3 bases removed from V and 11 bases from J, the gap between germline ends came to 12 bases. The germline V gene has CDR1 SGHTA and CDR2 FQGTGA.

V and J are TRBV9 and TRBJ1-1; D perhaps matches TRBD1 (6 bases). The CDR3 runs to 16 residues. CDR1 SGDLS and CDR2 YYNGEE come from the germline V gene. V was clipped by 0 bases and J by 8 bases, with 20 bases between them. CDR3 sequence reads: CASSVGLGPGAEEAFF. CDR3 nucleotides: TGTGCCAGCAGCGTAGGATTGGGGCCAGGGGCCGAAGAAGCTTTCTTT.

The chain recombines TRBV5-1 with TRBJ2-6; tentative D call: TRBD1 (6 bases). This CDR3 has 18 amino acids. Trimming shortened V by 3 bases and J by 0 bases, and 16 bases separated the two germline ends. From germline, CDR1 is SGHRS and CDR2 YFSETQ. The CDR3 is CASSSTAGAHSGANVLTF. The CDR3 bases are TGCGCCAGCAGCTCCACGGCAGGGGCCCACTCTGGGGCCAACGTCCTGACTTTC.

The chain couples TRBV30 to TRBJ1-4; D not certain. The CDR3 spans 14 residues. Trimming took off 3 bases at V and 4 bases at J, with 12 bases between the two ends. CDR1 is GTSNPN, CDR2 SVGIG, per germline (reference sequence). The CDR3, as DNA: TGTGCCTGGAGACTGGACGGATTTAATGAAAAACTGTTTTTT. It specifies CAWRLDGFNEKLFF.

The chain uses TRBV7-9 and TRBJ2-2; D not certain. The CDR3 contains 15 residues. Deletions cut 5 bases from V and 6 bases from J, with 16 bases between. CDR1 and CDR2 from the germline V gene are SEHNR and FQNEAQ (reference sequence). The CDR3 region is CASSPEPSYAGELFF. The DNA of the CDR3 is TGTGCCAGCAGCCCGGAACCGTCTTATGCCGGGGAGCTGTTTTTT.

The V gene is TRBV28, the J gene TRBJ1-2; 7 nucleotides line up with TRBD1. Trimming cost V 8 bases and J 7 bases; bases outside gene matches: 7. The CDR3 has 12 amino acids. In germline, CDR1 is MDHEN, CDR2 SYDVKM. CDR3 region: CASVQGVFGYTF. The CDR3 DNA is TGTGCCAGCGTTCAGGGGGTGTTTGGCTACACCTTC.

The V gene is TRBV7-3, the J gene TRBJ2-5; 8 bases align to TRBD1. The germline V gene has CDR1 SGHTA and CDR2 FQGTGA. Trimming at V came to 3 bases and at J to 4 bases, leaving 1 base not matched to a gene. This CDR3 comprises 13 residues. The CDR3 DNA reads TGTGCCAGCAGCTTCACAGGGGGAGAGACCCAGTACTTC. Its protein product is CASSFTGGETQYF.

The J gene is TRBJ1-1, the V gene TRBV29-1; D unclear. The CDR3 consists of 13 residues. Trimming pared 3 bases from V and 1 base from J, leaving 9 bases between. Germline CDR1 is SQVTM and CDR2 is ANQGSEA. Here the CDR3 DNA reads TGCAGCGTTGATGTACGGCAGAACACTGAAGCTTTCTTT. Its translation is CSVDVRQNTEAFF.

This chain uses TRBV2 with TRBJ1-3; D is perhaps TRBD1 (5 bases). CDR3 size: 15 residues. Trimming pared 7 bases from V and 2 bases from J, leaving 15 bases between. Looked up from germline, CDR1 is SNHLY and CDR2 is FYNNEI. CDR3 nucleotides: TGTGCCAGCATCCCCCGAGGGACCCCTGGAAACACCATATATTTT. Translated: CASIPRGTPGNTIYF.

This rearrangement joins TRBV27 to TRBJ1-4, with D tentatively TRBD1 (6 bases). Per the germline V gene, CDR1 is MNHEY and CDR2 is SMNVEV (reference sequence). CDR3 length: 14 amino acids. V was pared by 6 bases and J by 3 bases, with 11 bases between. The CDR3 DNA reads TGTGCCAGCAGCAGAGACAGGTCTAATGAAAAACTGTTTTTT. The encoded protein is CASSRDRSNEKLFF.